This T cell receptor (beta chain) was sequenced during a study of blood T cell repertoires in COVID-19. Study in general: The origin of the acute and convalescent COVID-19 samples was the United States, Italy and Spain.

In its sample, this clone was seen a few times. Sequencing was performed with immunoSEQ multiplex PCR; in TCRdb, only in-frame clones are kept and a portion is missing. Of under 150,000 clones listed, about 81% were seen once; the top ten hold 2.4%. The CDR3 is 13 amino acids. Germline assignment: CDR1 LNHDA and CDR2 SQIVND (reference sequence). Deletions cut 6 bases from V and 0 bases from J, with 8 bases between. The sample consisted of PBMCs or T cells enriched from blood (not recorded which). The TCR sequence derives from a man in his forties with acute COVID-19. The chain couples TRBV19 to TRBJ1-1; possible D gene TRBD1, 6 bases. The CDR3 loop is CASRNRVNTEAFF. In DNA, the CDR3 is TGTGCCAGTAGAAACAGGGTGAACACTGAAGCTTTCTTT.